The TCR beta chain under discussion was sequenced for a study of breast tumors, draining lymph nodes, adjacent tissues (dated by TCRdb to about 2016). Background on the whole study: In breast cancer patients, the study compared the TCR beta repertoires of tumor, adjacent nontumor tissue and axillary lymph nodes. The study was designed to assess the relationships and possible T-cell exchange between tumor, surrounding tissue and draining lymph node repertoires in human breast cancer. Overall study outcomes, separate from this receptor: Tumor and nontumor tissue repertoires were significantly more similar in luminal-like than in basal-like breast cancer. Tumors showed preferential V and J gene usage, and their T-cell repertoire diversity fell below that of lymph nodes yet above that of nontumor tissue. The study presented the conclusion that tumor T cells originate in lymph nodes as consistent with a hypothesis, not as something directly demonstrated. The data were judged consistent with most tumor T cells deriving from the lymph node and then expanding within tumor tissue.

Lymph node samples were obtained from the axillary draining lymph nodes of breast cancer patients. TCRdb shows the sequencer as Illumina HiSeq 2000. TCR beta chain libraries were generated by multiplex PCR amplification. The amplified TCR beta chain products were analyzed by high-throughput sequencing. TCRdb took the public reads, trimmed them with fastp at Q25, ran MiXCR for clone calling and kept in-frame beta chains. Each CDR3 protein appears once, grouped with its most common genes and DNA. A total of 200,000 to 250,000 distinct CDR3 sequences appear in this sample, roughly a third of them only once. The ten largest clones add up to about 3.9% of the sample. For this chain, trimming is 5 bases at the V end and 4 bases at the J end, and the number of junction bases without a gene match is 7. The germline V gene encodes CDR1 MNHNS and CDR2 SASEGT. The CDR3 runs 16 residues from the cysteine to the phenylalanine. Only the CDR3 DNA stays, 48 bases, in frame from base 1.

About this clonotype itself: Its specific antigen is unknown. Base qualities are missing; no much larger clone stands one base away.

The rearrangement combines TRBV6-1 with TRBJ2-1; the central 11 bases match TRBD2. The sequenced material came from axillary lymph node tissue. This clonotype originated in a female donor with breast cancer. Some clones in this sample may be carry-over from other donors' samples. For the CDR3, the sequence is CASSSRLAGWYNEQFF. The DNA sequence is TGTGCCAGCAGTTCCAGACTAGCGGGATGGTACAATGAGCAGTTCTTC.